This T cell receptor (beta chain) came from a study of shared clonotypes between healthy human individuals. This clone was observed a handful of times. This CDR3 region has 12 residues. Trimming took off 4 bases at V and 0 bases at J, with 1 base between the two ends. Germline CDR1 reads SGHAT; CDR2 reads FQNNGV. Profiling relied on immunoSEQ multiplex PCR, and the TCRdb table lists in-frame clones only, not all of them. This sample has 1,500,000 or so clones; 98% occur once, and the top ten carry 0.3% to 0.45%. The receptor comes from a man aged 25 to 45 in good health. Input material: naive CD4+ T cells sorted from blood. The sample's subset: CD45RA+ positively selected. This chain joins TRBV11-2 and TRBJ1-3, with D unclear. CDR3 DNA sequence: TGTGCCAGCAGCTACTCTGGAAACACCATATATTTT. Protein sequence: CASSYSGNTIYF. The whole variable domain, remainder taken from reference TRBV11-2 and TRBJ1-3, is EAGVAQSPRYKIIEKRQSVAFWCNPISGHATLYWYQQILGQGPKLLIQFQNNGVVDDSQLPKDRFSAERLKGVDSTLKIQPAKLEDSAVYLCASSYSGNTIYFGEGSWLTVV.